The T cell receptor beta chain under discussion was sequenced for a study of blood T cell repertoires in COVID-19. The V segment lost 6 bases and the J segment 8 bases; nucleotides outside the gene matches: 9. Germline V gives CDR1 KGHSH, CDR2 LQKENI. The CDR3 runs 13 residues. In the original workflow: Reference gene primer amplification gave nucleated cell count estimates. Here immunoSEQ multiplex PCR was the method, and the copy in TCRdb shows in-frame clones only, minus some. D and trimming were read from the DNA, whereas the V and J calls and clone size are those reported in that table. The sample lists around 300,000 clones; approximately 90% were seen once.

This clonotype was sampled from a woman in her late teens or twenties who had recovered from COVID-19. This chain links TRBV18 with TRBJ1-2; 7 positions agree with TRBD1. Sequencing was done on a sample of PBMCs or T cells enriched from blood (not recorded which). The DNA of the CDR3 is TGTGCCAGCTCCAGGCAGGGGGAAGAAGGCTACACCTTC. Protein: CASSRQGEEGYTF.